Presented here are 20 T cell receptor beta chains from one specimen sequenced in a study of T-cell memory formation after mild COVID-19. TCRdb reanalysed the 5' RACE reads using MiXCR and keeps one entry per CDR3 protein. The sample includes under 400,000 distinct CDR3 sequences, around 28% of them seen just once. Input material: PBMCs or a T cell subset sorted from them (not recorded which). Receptors were obtained from an adult woman who had mild COVID-19 (a few samples of this study predate the infection). Cell type and time point are not known.

This clonotype appeared many times. The genes are TRBV6-5 and TRBJ2-7, with 8 bases identical to TRBD1. Germline values: CDR1 MNHEY, CDR2 SVGAGI. Unmatched junction bases numbered 9, after V lost 5 bases and J lost 3 bases. This CDR3 spans 15 amino acids. The CDR3 reads CASSPSLDRGYEQYF. The CDR3 DNA reads as TGTGCCAGCAGTCCCTCCCTCGACAGGGGCTACGAGCAGTACTTC.

V is TRBV11-1 and J is TRBJ2-1; tentatively, D is TRBD2 (5 bases). The CDR3 consists of 14 residues. The ends were cut back, 2 bases at V and 6 bases at J, with 11 bases in the middle. CDR1 is SGHAT, CDR2 FQDESV, per germline (reference sequence). The CDR3 protein is CASSLRVRGNEQFF. The CDR3 DNA sequence: TGTGCCAGCAGCTTAAGGGTCCGGGGCAATGAGCAGTTCTTC.

The chain uses TRBV12-3 or TRBV12-4 and TRBJ2-7; 8 positions agree with TRBD2. This CDR3 is built from 14 residues. J lost 7 bases, V lost 2 bases, and 7 bases had no gene match. CDR3 nucleotides: TGTGCCAGCAGTTTACGGGAGGGCCTTCGGGAGCAGTACTTC. Its translation: CASSLREGLREQYF.

The chain recombines TRBV3-1 with TRBJ2-5; 7 bases map to TRBD2. V gave up 0 bases and J gave up 1 base; unmatched junction bases: 5. CDR3 size: 16 residues. From germline, CDR1 is LGHDT and CDR2 YNNKEL (reference sequence). CDR3 region: CASSQEAGNGQETQYF. The CDR3 DNA sequence: TGTGCCAGCAGCCAAGAAGCGGGGAATGGCCAAGAGACCCAGTACTTC.

This CDR3 reads CATSDSRDRGPYSNQPQHF. CDR3 coding DNA: TGTGCCACCAGTGATTCACGGGACAGGGGTCCCTATAGCAATCAGCCCCAGCATTTT. The genes are TRBV24-1 and TRBJ1-5; 10 bases line up with TRBD1. The V and J ends lost 2 bases and 0 bases, in that order; junction bases with no gene match: 9. The CDR3 extends over 19 amino acids. Germline V gene lookup returns CDR1 KGHDR and CDR2 SFDVKD.

This chain joins TRBV15 and TRBJ2-1; possibly TRBD2 for D (6 bases). V lost 3 bases, J lost 1 base, and 22 bases lay in between. The CDR3 has 19 amino acids. CDR1 is LNHNV, CDR2 YYDKDF, per germline (reference sequence). Here the CDR3 reads CATSRRPPQGLTSYNEQFF. The CDR3 DNA follows: TGTGCCACCAGCAGGCGCCCGCCCCAGGGACTGACATCCTACAATGAGCAGTTCTTC.

This clonotype was found a few times. The CDR3 bases are TGTGCCAGCAAAGACCCTGGAGACGTCGGCACAGATACGCAGTATTTT. Translated: CASKDPGDVGTDTQYF. The V call is TRBV7-2, the J call TRBJ2-3; no clear D gene. Per germline, CDR1 SGHTA and CDR2 FQGNSA. The CDR3 spans 16 residues. V shed 7 bases and J shed 1 base, with 18 bases lying between them.

CDR3 DNA: TGTGCCAGCAGTGAAATCAAAAGAGGCACAGGCTACACCTTC. Translating it yields CASSEIKRGTGYTF. V gene TRBV6-1 combines with J gene TRBJ1-2; D is undetermined. This CDR3 has 14 residues. CDR1 and CDR2 from the germline V gene are MNHNS and SASEGT. Trimming shortened V by 2 bases and J by 8 bases, and 15 bases separated the two germline ends.

The chain uses TRBV24-1 and TRBJ2-5; 8 bases line up with TRBD1. V shed 2 bases, J shed 5 bases, and the junction held 9 bases outside the gene matches. Germline V gene data show CDR1 as KGHDR and CDR2 as SFDVKD. This CDR3 is built from 16 residues. The CDR3 DNA reads as TGTGCCACCAGTGATTATCCCGTGACAGGGGTCGAGACCCAGTACTTC. Amino acid sequence: CATSDYPVTGVETQYF.

This clonotype has only a few counts. The gene calls are TRBV12-3 or TRBV12-4 and TRBJ2-5; 7 positions match TRBD2. The CDR3 length is 16 residues. V gave up 3 bases and J gave up 2 bases; unmatched junction bases: 9. The CDR3 loop reads CASSFRGEALQETQYF. The CDR3 DNA is TGTGCCAGCAGTTTTCGGGGGGAGGCACTTCAAGAGACCCAGTACTTC.

This clonotype was picked up a small number of times. CDR3 amino acids: CASAPGTPGQGREQYF. The DNA for the CDR3 is TGTGCCAGCGCGCCGGGAACCCCGGGACAGGGTAGGGAGCAGTACTTC. The rearrangement uses TRBV6-5 and TRBJ2-7; 9 nucleotides agree with TRBD1. V was clipped by 8 bases and J by 7 bases; unmatched bases: 18. Germline V CDR1 and CDR2: MNHEY, SVGAGI. The CDR3 has 16 residues.

This clonotype was picked up a small number of times. The V gene is TRBV19, the J gene TRBJ2-2; TRBD1 agrees at 8 bases. The CDR3 totals 15 residues. V lost 7 bases to trimming and J lost 4 bases; unmatched junction nucleotides: 8. The germline gives CDR1 LNHDA, CDR2 SQIVND (reference sequence). The DNA of the CDR3 is TGTGCCAGTACTCCCGGGACAGGCTTCACCGGGGAGCTGTTTTTT. Translating gives CASTPGTGFTGELFF.

The chain employs TRBV7-3 and TRBJ1-1; 10 nucleotides line up with TRBD1. The V and J ends lost 3 bases and 5 bases, in that order; junction bases with no gene match: 6. Germline-derived CDR1 and CDR2 are SGHTA and FQGTGA. CDR3 size: 15 residues. In nucleotides, the CDR3 is TGTGCCAGCAGCTTGGCGCCGGGACAGGGGACTGAAGCTTTCTTT. It specifies CASSLAPGQGTEAFF.

This clonotype has more than one count but fewer than ten. The chain uses TRBV12-3 or TRBV12-4 and TRBJ2-5; 7 bases line up with TRBD1. This CDR3 spans 14 amino acids. Trimming took 0 bases from V and 3 from J; bases not matched to a gene: 1. CDR3 region: CASSLATGEETQYF. The CDR3 region has the DNA TGTGCCAGCAGTTTAGCTACAGGGGAAGAGACCCAGTACTTC.

V is TRBV29-1 and J is TRBJ1-1; a possible D gene is TRBD1 (5 bases). This CDR3 has 13 amino acids. In germline, CDR1 is SQVTM, CDR2 ANQGSEA. Trimming took 8 bases from V and 5 from J, leaving 18 bases between them. CDR3 nucleotide sequence: TGCAGCACCCATCTAGGGGTAGGAACTGAAGCTTTCTTT. The encoded protein is CSTHLGVGTEAFF.

The V gene is TRBV5-6, the J gene TRBJ2-7, with a possible D match to TRBD1 (5 bases). The length of the CDR3 is 15 residues. CDR1 and CDR2 from the germline V gene are SGHDT and YYEEEE. The V gene lost 4 bases and the J gene lost 0 bases, with 14 bases spanning the gap. In DNA form, the CDR3 reads TGTGCCAGCAGCCGCATTGACAGAAGCTCCTACGAGCAGTACTTC. Its protein is CASSRIDRSSYEQYF.

The chain is built from TRBV12-3 or TRBV12-4 and TRBJ2-3, with D perhaps matching TRBD1 or TRBD2 (5 bases each). Trimming shortened V by 6 bases and J by 8 bases, and 15 bases separated the two germline ends. The CDR3 length is 13 residues. DNA for the CDR3: TGTGCCAGCAGAGCTGACGGGGCAGGTACGCAGTATTTT. Protein product: CASRADGAGTQYF.

The J gene is TRBJ2-2, the V gene TRBV7-2, with 10 bases lining up with TRBD2. The V gene end was trimmed by 1 base and the J gene end by 4 bases; junction bases not matched to a gene: 3. CDR1 is SGHTA, CDR2 FQGNSA, per germline. The CDR3 has 16 amino acids. In DNA form, the CDR3 reads TGTGCCAGCAGCTTAGAAGCGGGAGGGAGCACCGGGGAGCTGTTTTTT. Amino acid sequence: CASSLEAGGSTGELFF.

This clonotype was detected a few times. The V call is TRBV29-1, the J call TRBJ1-4; D remains ambiguous. With 7 bases removed from V and 0 bases from J, the gap between germline ends came to 6 bases. CDR3 length equals 12 residues. CDR1 is SQVTM, CDR2 ANQGSEA, per germline. The chain's CDR3 is CSAAATNEKLFF. The CDR3 nucleotides read TGCAGCGCTGCTGCAACTAATGAAAAACTGTTTTTT. Full variable domain (missing parts from reference TRBV29-1 and TRBJ1-4): SAVISQKPSRDICQRGTSLTIQCQVDSQVTMMFWYRQQPGQSLTLIATANQGSEATYESGFVIDKFPISRPNLTFSTLTVSNMSPEDSSIYLCSAAATNEKLFFGSGTQLSVL.

This clonotype was seen more than once but under ten times. CDR3: CSARGDLNGELFF. The CDR3 DNA follows: TGCAGCGCGCGAGGGGACTTGAACGGGGAGCTGTTTTTT. J is TRBJ2-2 and V is TRBV29-1; possibly TRBD2 for D (6 bases). The V gene's germline CDR1 is SQVTM and CDR2 ANQGSEA. The V gene lost 7 bases and the J gene lost 7 bases, with 16 bases spanning the gap. This CDR3 is 13 amino acids long.